Detailed here is one T cell receptor (beta chain). Its target is unknown. The data derive from a study of T cell responses to AZD1222 COVID-19 vaccine. Study-wide findings and caveats: Per reports, nearly half of all spike-specific TCRs target regions that are unmutated in variants.

Deletions cut 6 bases from V and 3 bases from J, with 21 bases between. The germline V gene encodes CDR1 MNHEY and CDR2 SVGAGI. This CDR3 region has 16 residues. The method was immunoSEQ multiplex PCR; TCRdb's version includes in-frame clones alone and lacks a portion of them. The sample contains under 150,000 clones, 90% of which appear only once. V and J are TRBV6-5 and TRBJ2-7; possible D gene TRBD2, 5 bases. The clonotype was recovered from an adult who received the AZD1222 COVID-19 vaccine. The starting material was peripheral blood, obtained 28 days after the second AZD1222 dose. The CDR3 spells CASSYRGSSGLYEQYF. CDR3 nucleotides: TGTGCCAGCAGCTACAGAGGGAGCAGCGGTCTCTACGAGCAGTACTTC.